This record concerns one T cell receptor (beta chain) sequence. Its antigen is undetermined. The record originates from a study of cytomegalovirus exposure and HLA in healthy donors. Study-level findings and limits: As was reported, the classifier diagnosed cytomegalovirus status with high specificity and sensitivity. Many donors shared some public TCRs, even though most TCR sequences were rare. Researchers catalogued 164 TCR beta chains as cytomegalovirus-associated.

Assay used: immunoSEQ multiplex PCR; TCRdb lists only in-frame clones, some missing. The data show 90,000 to 150,000 clones, with 88% seen just once and more than 5% held by the top ten. This CDR3 has 15 amino acids. Deletions cut 9 bases from V and 1 base from J, with 16 bases between. Germline V gene sequence: CDR1 SGDLS, CDR2 YYNGEE. Separation from the 666-subject first cohort characterized the roughly 120-subject validation cohort, to which the donors belonged. What was sequenced was PBMCs. The chain combines TRBV9 with TRBJ2-2; possibly TRBD1 for D (5 bases). The TCR originated in a woman between 18 and 29 years old in good health and CMV-seropositive. CDR3 DNA: TGTGCCACCACCCCCGGGCAGGGGAACACCGGGGAGCTGTTTTTT. As protein: CATTPGQGNTGELFF.